This T cell receptor (beta chain) comes out of a study of CD8 T cells in Susac syndrome. An amount of RNA that ranged from roughly 0.45 to 1 ug was reverse transcribed with random hexamers. TCRdb analysed the immunoSEQ multiplex PCR reads with MiXCR anew, one entry per CDR3 protein. The repertoire holds fewer than 300,000 distinct CDR3 sequences, with 70% to 90% as singletons. Germline lookup yields CDR1 SNHLY and CDR2 FYNNEI. The ends were cut back, 2 bases at V and 6 bases at J, with 1 base in the middle. This CDR3 is 11 amino acids long. The sequenced sample was CD8+ T cells from PBMCs. The J gene is TRBJ2-2, the V gene TRBV2; D is uncertain. The TCR originated in a human donor with multiple sclerosis. As DNA, the CDR3 is TGTGCCAGCAGTGAATCCGGGGAGCTGTTTTTT. It translates to CASSESGELFF.